This T cell receptor (beta chain) stems from a study of shared clonotypes between healthy human individuals. Germline V gene sequence: CDR1 SGDLS, CDR2 YYNGEE. J was trimmed by 4 bases and V by 4 bases; bases with no gene match: 7. The CDR3 contains 16 residues. Naivety among CD8 cells was defined by CD45RO negativity and positive CCR7 selection, thereby excluding terminally differentiated effector memory CD45RA+ cells. Some clones are missing from TCRdb's copy, which holds only in-frame ones; the method was immunoSEQ multiplex PCR. The table shows about 2.1 million clones, with 85% to 95% occurring only once.

The V gene is TRBV9, the J gene TRBJ2-3, with 12 bases fitting TRBD2. Sequencing was carried out using naive CD8+ T cells from PBMCs. This sequence was found in a man between 18 and 29 years old in good health. Some clones in this sample may be carry-over from other donors' samples. The CDR3 DNA reads as TGTGCCAGCAGCTTTCGACTAGCGGGAGCCCCAGATACGCAGTATTTT. Its translation: CASSFRLAGAPDTQYF.